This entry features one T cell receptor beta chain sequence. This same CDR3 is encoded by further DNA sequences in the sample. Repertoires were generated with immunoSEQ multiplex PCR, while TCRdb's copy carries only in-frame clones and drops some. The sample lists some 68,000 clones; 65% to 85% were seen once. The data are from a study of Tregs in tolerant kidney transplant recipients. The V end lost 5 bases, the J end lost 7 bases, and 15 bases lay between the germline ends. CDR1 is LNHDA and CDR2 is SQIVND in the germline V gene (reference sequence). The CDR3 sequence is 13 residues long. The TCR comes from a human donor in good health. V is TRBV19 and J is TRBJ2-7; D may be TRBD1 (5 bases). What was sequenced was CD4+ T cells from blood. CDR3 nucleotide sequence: TGTGCCAGTAGTGCGCGCATCAGGGATGAGCAGTACTTC. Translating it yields CASSARIRDEQYF.